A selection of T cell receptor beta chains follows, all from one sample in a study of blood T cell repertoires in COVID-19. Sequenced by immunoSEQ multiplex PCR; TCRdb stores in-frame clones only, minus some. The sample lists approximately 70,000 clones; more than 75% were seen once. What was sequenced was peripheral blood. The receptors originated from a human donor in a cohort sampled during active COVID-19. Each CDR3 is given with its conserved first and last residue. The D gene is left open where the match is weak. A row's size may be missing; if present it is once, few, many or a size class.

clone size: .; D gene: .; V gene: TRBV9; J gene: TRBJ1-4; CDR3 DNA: TGTGCCAGCAGCGTAGCGCGGGGCGGGCCCTATAATGAAAAACTGTTTTTT; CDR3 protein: CASSVARGGPYNEKLFF
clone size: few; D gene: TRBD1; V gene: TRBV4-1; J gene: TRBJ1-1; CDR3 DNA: TGCGCCAGCAGCCTCGCCGGGACAGGGGGCGGGAACACTGAAGCTTTCTTT; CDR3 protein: CASSLAGTGGGNTEAFF
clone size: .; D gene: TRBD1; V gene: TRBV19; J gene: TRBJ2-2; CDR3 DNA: TGTGCCACCCACAGGGGATACACCGGGGAGCTGTTTTTT; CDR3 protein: CATHRGYTGELFF
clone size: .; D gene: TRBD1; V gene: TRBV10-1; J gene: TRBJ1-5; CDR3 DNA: TGCGCCAGCAGCCGGGACAGGGGTCAGCCCCAGCATTTT; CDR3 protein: CASSRDRGQPQHF
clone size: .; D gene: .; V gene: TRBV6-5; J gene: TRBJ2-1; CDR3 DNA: TGTGCCAGCAGTAAGGCCGGGACAATGTACAATGAGCAGTTCTTC; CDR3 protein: CASSKAGTMYNEQFF
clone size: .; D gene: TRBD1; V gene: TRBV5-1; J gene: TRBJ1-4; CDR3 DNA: TGCGCCAGCAGCCTCCCGACAGGGGCAAAGGAAAAACTGTTTTTT; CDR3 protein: CASSLPTGAKEKLFF
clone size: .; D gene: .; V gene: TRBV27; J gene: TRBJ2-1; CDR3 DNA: TGTGCCAGCAGTACAGGGTTGGGCAATGAGCAGTTCTTC; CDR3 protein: CASSTGLGNEQFF
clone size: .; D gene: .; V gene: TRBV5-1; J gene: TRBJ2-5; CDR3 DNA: TGCGCCAGCAGTACAGGGAGAGGCCAAGAGACCCAGTACTTC; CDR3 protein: CASSTGRGQETQYF
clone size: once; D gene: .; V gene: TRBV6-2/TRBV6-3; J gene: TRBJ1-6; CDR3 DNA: TGTGCCAGCAGTCTTCAGGCGAGATATAATTCACCCCTCCACTTT; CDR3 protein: CASSLQARYNSPLHF
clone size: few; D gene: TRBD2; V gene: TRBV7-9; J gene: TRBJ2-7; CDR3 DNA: TGTGCCAGCACCAGAGCGGGAGGCGGCTACGAGCAGTACTTC; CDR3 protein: CASTRAGGGYEQYF
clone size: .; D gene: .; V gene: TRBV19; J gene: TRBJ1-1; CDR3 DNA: TGTGCCAGTAGTACTTCGGGACACCCGAACACTGAAGCTTTCTTT; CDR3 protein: CASSTSGHPNTEAFF
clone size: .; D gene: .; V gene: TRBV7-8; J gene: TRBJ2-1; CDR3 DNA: TGTGCCAGCAGCACGAGGAGTAGCGGCTCCTACAATGAGCAGTTCTTC; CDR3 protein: CASSTRSSGSYNEQFF
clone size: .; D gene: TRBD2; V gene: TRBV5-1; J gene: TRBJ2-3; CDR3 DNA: TGCGCCAGCGCACTAGCGGCTAAGGACGATACGCAGTATTTT; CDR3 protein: CASALAAKDDTQYF
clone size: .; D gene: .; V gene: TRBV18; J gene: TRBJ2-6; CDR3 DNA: TGTGCCAGCTCACTTTCGTCTGGGGCCAACGTCCTGACTTTC; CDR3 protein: CASSLSSGANVLTF
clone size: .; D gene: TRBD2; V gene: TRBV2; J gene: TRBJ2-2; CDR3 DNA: TGTGCCAGCAGAATTGAGGGACTACGGAACACCGGGGAGCTGTTTTTT; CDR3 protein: CASRIEGLRNTGELFF
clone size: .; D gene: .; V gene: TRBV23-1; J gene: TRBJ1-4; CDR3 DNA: TGCGCCAGCAGGCCGGTGGTCAGGGGCCCAACCCGCTCAACTAATGAAAAACTGTTTTTT; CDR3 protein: CASRPVVRGPTRSTNEKLFF
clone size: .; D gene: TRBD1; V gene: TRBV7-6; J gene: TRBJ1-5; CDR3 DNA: TGTGCCAGCAGCCTAGGGACAGGGGAAAGACAGCCCCAGCATTTT; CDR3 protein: CASSLGTGERQPQHF
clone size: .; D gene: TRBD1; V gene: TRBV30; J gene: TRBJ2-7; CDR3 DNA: TGTGCCTGGACTTCTCCGGACAGGGCGTATGAGCAGTACTTC; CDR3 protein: CAWTSPDRAYEQYF
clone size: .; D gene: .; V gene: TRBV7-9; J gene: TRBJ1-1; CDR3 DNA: TGTGCCAGCAGCATTAATAACGGTGAAGCTTTCTTT; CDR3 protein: CASSINNGEAFF
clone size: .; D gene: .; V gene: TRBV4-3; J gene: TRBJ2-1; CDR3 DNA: TGCGCCAGCAGCCAAGCGGTAATGGCGGGGGCGGGCTCCTACAATGAGCAGTTCTTC; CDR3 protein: CASSQAVMAGAGSYNEQFF
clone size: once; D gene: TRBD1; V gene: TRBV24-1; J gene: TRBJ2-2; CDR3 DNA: TGTGCCACCAGTGATTCGGGACAGGACACCGGGGAGCTGTTTTTT; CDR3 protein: CATSDSGQDTGELFF
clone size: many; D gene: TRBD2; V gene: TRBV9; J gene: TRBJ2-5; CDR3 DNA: TGTGCCAGCAGCGCAAGCTCCGGGGGGGGACAAGAGACCCAGTACTTC; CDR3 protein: CASSASSGGGQETQYF
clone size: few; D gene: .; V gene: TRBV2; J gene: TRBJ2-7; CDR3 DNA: TGTGCCAGCAGTGAACTAGTAGGCGAGCAGTACTTC; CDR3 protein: CASSELVGEQYF
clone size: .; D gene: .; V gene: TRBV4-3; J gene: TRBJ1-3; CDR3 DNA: TGCGCCAGCAGCCAAGACCTGCTAAACTCTGGAAACACCATATATTTT; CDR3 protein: CASSQDLLNSGNTIYF
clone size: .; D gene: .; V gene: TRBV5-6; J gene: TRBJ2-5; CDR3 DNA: TGTGCCAGCAGCTTGGAAGACTACGCCGCGGGAGAGACCCAGTACTTC; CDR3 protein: CASSLEDYAAGETQYF